The 10 T cell receptor beta chains given below trace back to one sample, sequenced in a study of cytotoxic CD8 clonotypes in ibrutinib-treated CLL. TCRdb's copy holds only in-frame clones and misses some; the assay was immunoSEQ multiplex PCR. The sample holds 270,000 or so clones, 70% to 80% seen once. The source material was PBMCs, sampled at disease progression, from a patient treated with ibrutinib. These receptors were obtained from a human donor with chronic lymphocytic leukemia.

The chain joins TRBV5-1 to TRBJ1-1; D perhaps matches TRBD1 (5 bases). Germline-derived CDR1 and CDR2 are SGHRS and YFSETQ. This CDR3 has 15 amino acids. V lost 0 bases, J lost 3 bases, and 12 bases lay in between. Here the CDR3 reads CASSLVPRADTEAFF. Here the CDR3 DNA reads TGCGCCAGCAGCTTGGTGCCCAGGGCCGACACTGAAGCTTTCTTT. The full variable domain, rest sourced from reference TRBV5-1 and TRBJ1-1, is KAGVTQTPRYLIKTRGQQVTLSCSPISGHRSVSWYQQTPGQGLQFLFEYFSETQRNKGNFPGRFSGRQFSNSRSEMNVSTLELGDSALYLCASSLVPRADTEAFFGQGTRLTVV.

This chain connects TRBV10-1 to TRBJ1-2, with no clear D. V lost 3 bases and J 5 bases, leaving 7 bases between the germline ends. This CDR3 has 12 residues. Germline assignment: CDR1 WNHNN and CDR2 SYGVQD (reference sequence). Written as DNA, the CDR3 is TGCGCCAGCAGTGACCAGTTATATGGCTACACCTTC. Translated, it gives CASSDQLYGYTF.

This sequence joins TRBV9 and TRBJ1-1; D gene unclear. Trimming removed 4 bases from V and 4 bases from J, with 14 bases in between. The CDR3 has 14 amino acids. Germline V gene data show CDR1 as SGDLS and CDR2 as YYNGEE. In DNA form, the CDR3 reads TGTGCCAGCAGCCGTACTGGTATGGCCACTGAAGCTTTCTTT. As protein: CASSRTGMATEAFF.

The chain joins TRBV30 to TRBJ2-7; D gene ambiguous. The V end lost 0 bases, the J end lost 3 bases, and 6 bases lay between the germline ends. CDR1 GTSNPN and CDR2 SVGIG come from the germline V gene (reference sequence). The length of the CDR3 is 12 residues. CDR3 sequence: CAWSVRNYEQYF. The CDR3 DNA follows: TGTGCCTGGAGTGTTCGAAACTACGAGCAGTACTTC.

There are a few counts of this clone. CDR3 in amino acids: CASSQVSSGAYEQYF. The CDR3 DNA follows: TGCGCCAGCAGCCAAGTTTCGTCAGGGGCCTACGAGCAGTACTTC. The chain is built from TRBV4-1 and TRBJ2-7; D perhaps matches TRBD1 (6 bases). The CDR3 extends over 15 amino acids. V lost 1 base and J 2 bases, leaving 12 bases between the germline ends. Germline V gene sequence: CDR1 MGHRA, CDR2 YSYEKL.

This clone came up many times. This chain joins TRBV18 and TRBJ1-5; tentatively, D is TRBD1 (5 bases). The CDR3 length is 15 residues. V was trimmed by 3 bases and J by 7 bases, leaving 16 bases between them. Germline CDR1 and CDR2: KGHSH and LQKENI. The CDR3 reads CASSPHGGAGQPQHF. The CDR3 DNA reads TGTGCCAGCTCACCGCATGGCGGGGCGGGACAGCCCCAGCATTTT.

The chain uses TRBV20-1 and TRBJ2-7; 8 positions match TRBD1. The CDR3 is 10 amino acids. V lost 7 bases, J lost 7 bases, and 3 bases stayed unmatched. Germline CDR1 reads DFQATT; CDR2 reads SNEGSKA (reference sequence). In DNA, the CDR3 is TGCAGTGTACAGGGGGATGAGCAGTACTTC. This translates into CSVQGDEQYF.

The J gene is TRBJ1-2, the V gene TRBV28; no clear D. Germline CDR1 and CDR2: MDHEN and SYDVKM. V was pared by 2 bases and J by 8 bases, with 9 bases between. The CDR3 sequence is 12 residues long. The CDR3, as DNA: TGTGCCAGCAGTTTAAGGGCCCGAGGCTACACCTTC. It is translated as CASSLRARGYTF.

V is TRBV19 and J is TRBJ1-5, with 7 nucleotides matching TRBD1. CDR1 and CDR2 from the germline V gene are LNHDA and SQIVND (reference sequence). The CDR3 runs to 15 residues. V lost 3 bases and J lost 1; bases outside the gene matches: 3. CDR3 sequence: CASSMSRGSNQPQHF. DNA of the CDR3: TGTGCCAGTAGTATGAGCAGGGGGAGCAATCAGCCCCAGCATTTT. Combining the CDR3 with reference TRBV19 and TRBJ1-5 gives the whole variable domain DGGITQSPKYLFRKEGQNVTLSCEQNLNHDAMYWYRQDPGQGLRLIYYSQIVNDFQKGDIAEGYSVSREKKESFPLTVTSAQKNPTAFYLCASSMSRGSNQPQHFGDGTRLSIL.

The chain recombines TRBV29-1 with TRBJ1-2, with no clear D. There are 15 residues in the CDR3. Trimming removed 0 bases at V and 4 bases at J, with 15 bases between. Germline V gene data show CDR1 as SQVTM and CDR2 as ANQGSEA. CDR3 protein: CSVEDRSGPGYGYTF. The DNA for the CDR3 is TGCAGCGTTGAAGATCGGAGCGGGCCGGGCTATGGCTACACCTTC.